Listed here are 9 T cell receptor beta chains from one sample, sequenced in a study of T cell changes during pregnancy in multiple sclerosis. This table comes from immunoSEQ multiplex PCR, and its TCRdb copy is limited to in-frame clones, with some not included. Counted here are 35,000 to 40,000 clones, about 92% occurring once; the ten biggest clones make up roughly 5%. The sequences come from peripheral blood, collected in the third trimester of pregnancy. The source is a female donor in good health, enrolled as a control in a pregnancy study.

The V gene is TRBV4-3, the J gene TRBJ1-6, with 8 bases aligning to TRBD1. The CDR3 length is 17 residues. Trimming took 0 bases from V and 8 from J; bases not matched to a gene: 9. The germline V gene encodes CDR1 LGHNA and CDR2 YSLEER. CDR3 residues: CASSQDQGSDRDSPLHF. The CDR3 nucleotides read TGCGCCAGCAGCCAAGATCAAGGCTCGGACAGGGATTCACCCCTCCACTTT.

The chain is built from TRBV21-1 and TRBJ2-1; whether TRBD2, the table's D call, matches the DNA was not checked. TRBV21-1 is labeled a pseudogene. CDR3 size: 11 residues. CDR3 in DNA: TGTGCCAGCAGCACGTACAATGAGCAGTTCTTC. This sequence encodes CASSTYNEQFF.

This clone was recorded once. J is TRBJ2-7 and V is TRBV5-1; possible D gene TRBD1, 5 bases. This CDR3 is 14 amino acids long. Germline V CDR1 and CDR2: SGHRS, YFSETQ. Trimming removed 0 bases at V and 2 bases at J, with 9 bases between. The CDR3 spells CASSLAGNPYEQYF. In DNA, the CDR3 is TGCGCCAGCAGCTTGGCAGGGAATCCCTACGAGCAGTACTTC.

CDR3 in DNA: TGTGCCACCAGCAGAGGGGAGGTTGATACGCAGTATTTT. It codes for CATSRGEVDTQYF. This sequence joins TRBV15 and TRBJ2-3; possible D gene TRBD2, 6 bases. CDR1 is LNHNV, CDR2 YYDKDF, per germline (reference sequence). V was clipped by 1 base and J by 6 bases, with 8 bases between them. The CDR3 runs to 13 residues.

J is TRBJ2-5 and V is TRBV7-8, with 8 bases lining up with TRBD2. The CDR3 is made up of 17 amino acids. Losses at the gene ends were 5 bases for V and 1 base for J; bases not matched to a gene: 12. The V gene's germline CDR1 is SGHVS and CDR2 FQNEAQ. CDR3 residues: CASSPKSSSGLQETQYF. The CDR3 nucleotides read TGTGCCAGCAGCCCGAAAAGCTCTAGCGGGCTCCAAGAGACCCAGTACTTC.

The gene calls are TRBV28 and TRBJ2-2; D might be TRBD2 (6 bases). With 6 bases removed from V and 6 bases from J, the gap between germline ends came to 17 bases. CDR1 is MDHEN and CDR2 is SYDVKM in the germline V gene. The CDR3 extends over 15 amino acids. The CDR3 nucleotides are TGTGCCAGCAGCCTTGGGTGGAGGGAACCCGGGGAGCTGTTTTTT. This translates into CASSLGWREPGELFF.

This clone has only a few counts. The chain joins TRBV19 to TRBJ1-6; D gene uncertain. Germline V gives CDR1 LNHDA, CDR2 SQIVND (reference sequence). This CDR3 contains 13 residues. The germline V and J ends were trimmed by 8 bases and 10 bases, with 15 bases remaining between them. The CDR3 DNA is TGTGCCAGTTGTGGCTCGGAGGGATCACCCCTCCACTTT. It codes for CASCGSEGSPLHF.

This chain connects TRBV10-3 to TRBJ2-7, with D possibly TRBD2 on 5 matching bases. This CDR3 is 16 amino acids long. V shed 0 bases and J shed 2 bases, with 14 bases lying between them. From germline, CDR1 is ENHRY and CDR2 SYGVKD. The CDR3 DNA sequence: TGTGCCATCAGTGAGTCAAGGCTAGCCGCGACCTACGAGCAGTACTTC. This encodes CAISESRLAATYEQYF.

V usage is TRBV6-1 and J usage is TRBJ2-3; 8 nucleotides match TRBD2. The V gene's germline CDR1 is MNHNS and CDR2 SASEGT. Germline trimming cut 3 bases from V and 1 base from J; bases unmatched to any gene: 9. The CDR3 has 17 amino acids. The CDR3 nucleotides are TGTGCCAGCAGTGAGATGGCTAGCGGGTGGGGCACAGATACGCAGTATTTT. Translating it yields CASSEMASGWGTDTQYF.